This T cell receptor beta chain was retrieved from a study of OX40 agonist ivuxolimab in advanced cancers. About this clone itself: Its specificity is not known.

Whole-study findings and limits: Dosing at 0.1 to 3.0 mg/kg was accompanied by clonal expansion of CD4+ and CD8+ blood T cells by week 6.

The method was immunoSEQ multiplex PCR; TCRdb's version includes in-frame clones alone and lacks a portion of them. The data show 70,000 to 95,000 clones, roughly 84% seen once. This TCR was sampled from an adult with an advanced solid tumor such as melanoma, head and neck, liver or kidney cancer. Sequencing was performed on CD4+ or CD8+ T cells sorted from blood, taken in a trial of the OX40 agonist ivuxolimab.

The CDR3 here is CASSSGQGNQPQHF. The CDR3 DNA follows: TGTGCCAGCAGCTCGGGACAGGGGAACCAGCCCCAGCATTTT. This chain joins TRBV7-9 and TRBJ1-5; TRBD1 matches 10 bases. V shed 4 bases, J shed 7 bases, and the junction held 4 bases outside the gene matches. The CDR3 is 14 residues long. Germline V lookup: CDR1 SEHNR, CDR2 FQNEAQ (reference sequence).